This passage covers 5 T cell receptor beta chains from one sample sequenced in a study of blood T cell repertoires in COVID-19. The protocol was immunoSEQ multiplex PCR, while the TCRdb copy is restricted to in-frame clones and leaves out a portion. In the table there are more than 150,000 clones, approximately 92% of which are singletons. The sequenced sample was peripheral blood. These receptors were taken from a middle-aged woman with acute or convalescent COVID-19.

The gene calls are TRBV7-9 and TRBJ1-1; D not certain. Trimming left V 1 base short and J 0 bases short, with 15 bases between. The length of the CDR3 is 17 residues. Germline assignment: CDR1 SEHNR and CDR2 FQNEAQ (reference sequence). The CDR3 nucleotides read TGTGCCAGCAGCTTAGGCAGGAATGCCAGGATGAACACTGAAGCTTTCTTT. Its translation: CASSLGRNARMNTEAFF.

The CDR3 region is CSVGSTAQGIQYF. Here the CDR3 DNA reads TGCAGCGTTGGTTCGACCGCCCAGGGCATTCAGTACTTC. The rearrangement links TRBV29-1 to TRBJ2-4; TRBD1 might be the D (5 bases). The CDR3 length is 13 residues. Deletions cut 4 bases from V and 9 bases from J, with 16 bases between. Per the germline V gene, CDR1 is SQVTM and CDR2 is ANQGSEA.

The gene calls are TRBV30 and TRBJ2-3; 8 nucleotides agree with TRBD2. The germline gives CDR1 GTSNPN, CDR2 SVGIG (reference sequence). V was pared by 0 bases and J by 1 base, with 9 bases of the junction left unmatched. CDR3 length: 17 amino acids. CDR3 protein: CAWSVRVAGGRTDTQYF. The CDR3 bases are TGTGCCTGGAGTGTACGGGTGGCGGGGGGACGCACAGATACGCAGTATTTT.

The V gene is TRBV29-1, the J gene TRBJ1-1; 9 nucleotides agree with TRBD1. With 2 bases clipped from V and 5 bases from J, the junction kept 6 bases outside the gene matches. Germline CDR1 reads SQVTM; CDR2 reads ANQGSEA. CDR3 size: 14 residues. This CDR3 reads CSVELEDRGTEAFF. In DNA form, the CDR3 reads TGCAGCGTTGAACTCGAGGACAGGGGTACTGAAGCTTTCTTT.

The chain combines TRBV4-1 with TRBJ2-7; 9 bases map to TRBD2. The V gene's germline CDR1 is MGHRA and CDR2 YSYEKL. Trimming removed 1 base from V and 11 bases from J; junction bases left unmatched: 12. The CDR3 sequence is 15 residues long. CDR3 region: CASSQVYAGGPLKYF. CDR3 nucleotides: TGCGCCAGCAGCCAAGTTTATGCGGGAGGGCCACTTAAGTACTTC.